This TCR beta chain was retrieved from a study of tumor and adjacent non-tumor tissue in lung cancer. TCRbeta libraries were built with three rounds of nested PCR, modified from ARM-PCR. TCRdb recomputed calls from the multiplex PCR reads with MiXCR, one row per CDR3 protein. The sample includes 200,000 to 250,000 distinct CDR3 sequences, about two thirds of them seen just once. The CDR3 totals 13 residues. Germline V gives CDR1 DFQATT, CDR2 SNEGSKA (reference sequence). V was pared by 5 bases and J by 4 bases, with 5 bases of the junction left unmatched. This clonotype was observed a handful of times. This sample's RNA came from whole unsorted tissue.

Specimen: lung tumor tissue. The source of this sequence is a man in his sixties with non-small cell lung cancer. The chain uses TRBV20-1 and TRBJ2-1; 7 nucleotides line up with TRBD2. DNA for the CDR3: TGCAGTGCTGGAGGGACTACGTACAATGAGCAGTTCTTC. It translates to CSAGGTTYNEQFF.